This entry lists 22 T cell receptor beta chains sequenced from one sample in a study of cytomegalovirus exposure and HLA in healthy donors. Researchers ran the PCR with 60 Vbeta and 13 Jbeta primers. Generated by immunoSEQ multiplex PCR, the TCRdb table keeps only in-frame clones and is missing some. The sample consists of approximately 170,000 clones, around 80% of them appearing once. Source material: PBMCs. The source is a woman aged 25 to 45 in good health and CMV-seropositive.

The CDR3 nucleotides are TGTGCCAGCAGCGTAGCCCTAGCGGGGGCATGGGGAACCGGGGAGCTGTTTTTT. It codes for CASSVALAGAWGTGELFF. The J gene is TRBJ2-2, the V gene TRBV9; 10 nucleotides match TRBD2. From germline, CDR1 is SGDLS and CDR2 YYNGEE. V shed 0 bases and J 5 bases; nucleotides not matched to a gene: 10. The CDR3 loop spans 18 amino acids.

The CDR3 sequence is CAISESGGPNEKLFF. Here the CDR3 DNA reads TGTGCCATCAGTGAGTCGGGGGGACCTAATGAAAAACTGTTTTTT. The rearrangement uses TRBV10-3 and TRBJ1-4; perhaps TRBD1 as D (5 bases). Deletions cut 0 bases from V and 3 bases from J, with 8 bases between. Looked up from germline, CDR1 is ENHRY and CDR2 is SYGVKD. This CDR3 contains 15 residues.

V and J are TRBV30 and TRBJ2-3, with D maybe TRBD1 (7 bases). CDR1 is GTSNPN and CDR2 is SVGIG in the germline V gene (reference sequence). Trimming left V 4 bases short and J 4 bases short, with 18 bases between. The CDR3 totals 15 residues. The CDR3 bases are TGTGCCTGGAAGAGGGGGGCGCAGGGGGCAGATACGCAGTATTTT. Translating gives CAWKRGAQGADTQYF.

The chain combines TRBV21-1 with TRBJ1-1; the listed D gene, TRBD1, was not tested against the DNA. TRBV21-1 is classified as a pseudogene. CDR3 length equals 14 residues. The CDR3 loop is CASRPTTGTTEAFF. The CDR3 coding sequence is TGTGCCAGCAGACCTACGACAGGGACGACTGAAGCTTTCTTT.

The J gene is TRBJ1-4, the V gene TRBV30, with D unclear. Germline-derived CDR1 and CDR2 are GTSNPN and SVGIG (reference sequence). CDR3 length: 14 residues. Trimming shortened V by 3 bases and J by 0 bases, and 8 bases separated the two germline ends. Here the CDR3 reads CAWSPGTTNEKLFF. The CDR3 coding sequence is TGTGCCTGGAGCCCCGGGACAACTAATGAAAAACTGTTTTTT.

The chain joins TRBV9 to TRBJ1-2; 8 bases are a match to TRBD1. Germline CDR1 SGDLS, CDR2 YYNGEE. The CDR3 runs to 16 residues. Germline trimming cut 4 bases from V and 4 bases from J; bases unmatched to any gene: 12. CDR3 in amino acids: CASSPSTGQALYGYTF. The CDR3 DNA reads TGTGCCAGCAGCCCCTCTACGGGACAGGCCCTCTATGGCTACACCTTC. The full variable domain, in which reference TRBV9 and TRBJ1-2 provide the parts outside the CDR3, is DSGVTQTPKHLITATGQRVTLRCSPRSGDLSVYWYQQSLDQGLQFLIQYYNGEERAKGNILERFSAQQFPDLHSELNLSSLELGDSALYFCASSPSTGQALYGYTFGSGTRLTVV.

This chain joins TRBV30 and TRBJ1-4; D not certain. Germline assignment: CDR1 GTSNPN and CDR2 SVGIG (reference sequence). The V end was cut by 2 bases, the J end by 0 bases, with 4 bases between. CDR3 length: 13 amino acids. CDR3 residues: CAWSLATNEKLFF. The CDR3, as DNA: TGTGCCTGGAGTCTAGCAACTAATGAAAAACTGTTTTTT.

The chain carries TRBV6-5 and TRBJ2-7; D unclear. The CDR3 has 12 residues. Germline V gives CDR1 MNHEY, CDR2 SVGAGI. Trimming removed 7 bases at V and 1 base at J, with 8 bases between. CDR3 in amino acids: CASTSQSYEQYF. In DNA form, the CDR3 reads TGTGCCAGCACTAGTCAGTCCTACGAGCAGTACTTC.

This clone was counted a few times. The genes are TRBV6-1 and TRBJ2-3; 8 bases agree with TRBD2. CDR1 and CDR2 from the germline V gene are MNHNS and SASEGT. The V segment lost 6 bases and the J segment 3 bases; nucleotides outside the gene matches: 8. There are 15 residues in the CDR3. The CDR3 region has the DNA TGTGCCAGCAGCCTTCGGGGGGGGGAAACAGATACGCAGTATTTT. It translates to CASSLRGGETDTQYF.

The chain is built from TRBV7-2 and TRBJ1-2; the D gene is possibly TRBD1 (5 bases). The germline CDR1 and CDR2 sequences are SGHTA and FQGNSA. CDR3 length equals 14 residues. Trimming took 10 bases from V and 3 from J, leaving 18 bases between them. As DNA, the CDR3 is TGTGCCACCCAGGGAGGAGGCCCAGACTATGGCTACACCTTC. It codes for CATQGGGPDYGYTF.

This chain links TRBV9 with TRBJ1-2; D gene ambiguous. V dropped 0 bases and J dropped 4 bases, with 7 bases sitting between them. CDR3 length equals 13 residues. Germline CDR1 SGDLS, CDR2 YYNGEE. CDR3 residues: CASSVAGRYGYTF. Here the CDR3 DNA reads TGTGCCAGCAGCGTAGCCGGTCGCTATGGCTACACCTTC.

The chain couples TRBV19 to TRBJ1-1; D unclear. The CDR3 loop spans 14 amino acids. Germline CDR1 is LNHDA and CDR2 is SQIVND (reference sequence). Trimming removed 9 bases from V and 0 bases from J, with 14 bases in between. CDR3 amino acids: CASVRRAVNTEAFF. The CDR3, as DNA: TGTGCCAGCGTCCGGAGGGCAGTGAACACTGAAGCTTTCTTT.

The chain couples TRBV5-4 to TRBJ2-6, with TRBD1 matching 12 bases. This CDR3 is built from 17 residues. Germline lookup yields CDR1 SGHNT and CDR2 YYREEE (reference sequence). V dropped 4 bases and J dropped 0; count of bases not matched to a gene: 2. CDR3 coding DNA: TGTGCCAGCAGCCCGGGACAGGGGGCCTCTGGGGCCAACGTCCTGACTTTC. Translating gives CASSPGQGASGANVLTF.

V usage is TRBV7-2 and J usage is TRBJ2-1, with TRBD2 matching over 7 bases. Germline assignment: CDR1 SGHTA and CDR2 FQGNSA. The V and J ends lost 2 bases and 5 bases, in that order; junction bases with no gene match: 15. The CDR3 loop spans 18 amino acids. The CDR3 DNA follows: TGTGCCAGCAGCTTACACCCCGTTAGCGGGTTGGGCGACAATGAGCAGTTCTTC. Translating gives CASSLHPVSGLGDNEQFF.

Only one count was recorded for this clone. The chain combines TRBV19 with TRBJ1-5; 8 bases agree with TRBD1. CDR1 and CDR2 (germline): LNHDA, SQIVND (reference sequence). There are 17 residues in the CDR3. Trimming took 5 bases from V and 0 from J; bases not matched to a gene: 9. The CDR3 is CASSARTGKGSNQPQHF. Written as DNA, the CDR3 is TGTGCCAGTAGTGCTCGGACAGGGAAGGGTAGCAATCAGCCCCAGCATTTT.

CDR3 nucleotide sequence: TGTGCCACCAGCGGGGGGTGGCGAGGCAATCAGCCCCAGCATTTT. Encoded protein: CATSGGWRGNQPQHF. This chain joins TRBV10-3 and TRBJ1-5; a weak D match, TRBD1 (5 bases). Trimming cost V 10 bases and J 2 bases, with 18 bases left between them. CDR3 length: 15 amino acids. Looked up from germline, CDR1 is ENHRY and CDR2 is SYGVKD.

This chain uses TRBV6-5 with TRBJ2-7; D may be TRBD2 (5 bases). V was trimmed by 2 bases and J by 0 bases, leaving 11 bases between them. This CDR3 is 15 amino acids long. Germline V lookup: CDR1 MNHEY, CDR2 SVGAGI. The CDR3 loop is CASSYGRGHSYEQYF. For the CDR3, the DNA is TGTGCCAGCAGTTACGGACGGGGTCACTCCTACGAGCAGTACTTC.

The rearrangement uses TRBV29-1 and TRBJ2-6; D possibly corresponds to TRBD1 (6 bases). The CDR3 length is 17 residues. Germline CDR1 SQVTM, CDR2 ANQGSEA. V gave up 5 bases and J gave up 0 bases, with 17 bases separating them. The CDR3 sequence: CSVWNRDTDSGANVLTF. CDR3 sequence (DNA): TGCAGCGTTTGGAACCGGGACACAGACTCTGGGGCCAACGTCCTGACTTTC. The entire variable domain, with the rest obtained from reference TRBV29-1 and TRBJ2-6, is as follows: SAVISQKPSRDICQRGTSLTIQCQVDSQVTMMFWYRQQPGQSLTLIATANQGSEATYESGFVIDKFPISRPNLTFSTLTVSNMSPEDSSIYLCSVWNRDTDSGANVLTFGAGSRLTVL.

The J gene is TRBJ2-3, the V gene TRBV6-5; D might be TRBD2 (7 bases). Between the trimmed V and J ends, which lost 0 bases and 6 bases, there was a span of 10 bases. The CDR3 covers 14 residues. Germline V gives CDR1 MNHEY, CDR2 SVGAGI. CDR3 sequence reads: CASSYSGGGDTQYF. Here the CDR3 DNA reads TGTGCCAGCAGTTACTCGGGGGGGGGCGATACGCAGTATTTT.

The rearrangement links TRBV5-1 to TRBJ2-2; D uncertain. Germline CDR1 SGHRS, CDR2 YFSETQ. V was clipped by 0 bases and J by 2 bases, with 5 bases between them. The length of the CDR3 is 14 residues. The CDR3 loop reads CASSLEPNTGELFF. The CDR3 bases are TGCGCCAGCAGCTTGGAGCCTAACACCGGGGAGCTGTTTTTT. Variable domain in full (rest from reference TRBV5-1 and TRBJ2-2): KAGVTQTPRYLIKTRGQQVTLSCSPISGHRSVSWYQQTPGQGLQFLFEYFSETQRNKGNFPGRFSGRQFSNSRSEMNVSTLELGDSALYLCASSLEPNTGELFFGEGSRLTVL.

The rearrangement uses TRBV6-6 and TRBJ2-1; possibly TRBD1 for D (5 bases). V was trimmed by 4 bases and J by 6 bases, leaving 13 bases between them. CDR3 size: 14 residues. Germline assignment: CDR1 MNHNY and CDR2 SVGAGI (reference sequence). The CDR3 region is CASSSPERGNEQFF. Here the CDR3 DNA reads TGTGCCAGCAGTTCCCCCGAAAGGGGCAATGAGCAGTTCTTC.

A few counts support this clone. This rearrangement joins TRBV5-4 to TRBJ1-2; D ambiguous. CDR3 length equals 15 residues. The ends were cut back, 0 bases at V and 2 bases at J, with 11 bases in the middle. Germline assignment: CDR1 SGHNT and CDR2 YYREEE (reference sequence). The CDR3 loop is CASSLARGANYGYTF. CDR3 DNA sequence: TGTGCCAGCAGCTTGGCTCGAGGAGCCAACTATGGCTACACCTTC.